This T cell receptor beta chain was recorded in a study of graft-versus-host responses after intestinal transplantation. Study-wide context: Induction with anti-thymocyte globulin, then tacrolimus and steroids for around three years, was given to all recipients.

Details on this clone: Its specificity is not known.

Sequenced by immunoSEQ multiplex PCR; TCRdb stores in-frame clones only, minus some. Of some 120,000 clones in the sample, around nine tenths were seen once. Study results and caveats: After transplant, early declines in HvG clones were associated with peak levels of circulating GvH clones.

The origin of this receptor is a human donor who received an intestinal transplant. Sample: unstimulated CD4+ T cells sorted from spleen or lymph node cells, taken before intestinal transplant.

CDR3 residues: CASSLGLVFDETQYF. CDR3 in DNA: TGTGCCAGCAGCTTAGGCCTAGTATTCGATGAGACCCAGTACTTC. The chain has TRBV11-1 and TRBJ2-5; D gene uncertain. CDR1 and CDR2 from the germline V gene are SGHAT and FQDESV (reference sequence). Trimming removed 1 base at V and 5 bases at J, with 14 bases between. This CDR3 spans 15 amino acids.